Shown below are 15 T cell receptor beta chains from a single sample sequenced in a study of blood T cell repertoires in COVID-19. The repertoire was sequenced with immunoSEQ multiplex PCR; TCRdb's copy has only in-frame clones and lacks some. The table includes around 33,000 clones, about 90% detected once. The source material was peripheral blood. Every receptor here comes from a man of 80 years or more with acute or convalescent COVID-19.

The CDR3, as DNA: TGTGCCAGCAGGTCGGGGGAGCCTGGGGCCAACGTCCTGACTTTC. This encodes CASRSGEPGANVLTF. The rearrangement joins TRBV28 to TRBJ2-6; D possibly corresponds to TRBD2 (6 bases). The CDR3 is made up of 15 amino acids. Germline V CDR1 and CDR2: MDHEN, SYDVKM. Trimming shortened V by 6 bases and J by 2 bases, and 11 bases separated the two germline ends.

The V call is TRBV27, the J call TRBJ1-4, with 7 bases identical to TRBD1. Trimming cost V 7 bases and J 7 bases; bases outside gene matches: 12. The CDR3 consists of 15 residues. CDR1 is MNHEY and CDR2 is SMNVEV in the germline V gene (reference sequence). The CDR3 protein is CASTRVGQGVEKLFF. The DNA of the CDR3 is TGTGCCAGCACCCGAGTAGGGCAGGGGGTTGAAAAACTGTTTTTT. Filled out from reference TRBV27 and TRBJ1-4, the complete variable domain reads EAQVTQNPRYLITVTGKKLTVTCSQNMNHEYMSWYRQDPGLGLRQIYYSMNVEVTDKGDVPEGYKVSRKEKRNFPLILESPSPNQTSLYFCASTRVGQGVEKLFFGSGTQLSVL.

V usage is TRBV5-1 and J usage is TRBJ1-4; 9 bases align to TRBD1. This CDR3 region has 15 residues. V lost 2 bases and J lost 8; bases outside the gene matches: 7. Germline CDR1 SGHRS, CDR2 YFSETQ. The CDR3 here is CASSLQGAPDEKLFF. In DNA form, the CDR3 reads TGCGCCAGCAGCTTACAGGGGGCGCCTGACGAAAAACTGTTTTTT.

V gene TRBV5-5 combines with J gene TRBJ2-1; the match to TRBD1 covers 7 bases. Germline V gives CDR1 SGHKS, CDR2 YYEKEE (reference sequence). CDR3 length equals 14 residues. V trimming: 4 bases; J trimming: 3 bases; junction bases outside the gene matches: 4. CDR3 DNA: TGTGCCAGCAGCGGGGGACAGAACTACAATGAGCAGTTCTTC. It is translated as CASSGGQNYNEQFF.

The chain carries TRBV2 and TRBJ1-2; D not resolved. Between the trimmed V and J ends, which lost 10 bases and 4 bases, there was a span of 13 bases. Germline CDR1 and CDR2: SNHLY and FYNNEI. The CDR3 spans 12 residues. The CDR3, as DNA: TGTGCCACCTCTGACGGGATCTATGGCTACACCTTC. Translating it yields CATSDGIYGYTF.

CDR3 nucleotide sequence: TGTGCCAGCAGAGGCGGGGGAAGCACCGGGGAGCTGTTTTTT. It is translated as CASRGGGSTGELFF. The chain uses TRBV14 and TRBJ2-2; 7 bases are a match to TRBD2. This CDR3 is 14 amino acids long. Germline-derived CDR1 and CDR2 are SGHDN and FVKESK. The V segment lost 6 bases and the J segment 4 bases; nucleotides outside the gene matches: 5.

The chain is built from TRBV28 and TRBJ1-5; TRBD1 matches 7 bases. Losses at the gene ends were 6 bases for V and 4 bases for J; bases not matched to a gene: 12. Germline V gene sequence: CDR1 MDHEN, CDR2 SYDVKM. There are 16 residues in the CDR3. Here the CDR3 DNA reads TGTGCCAGCAGGTTAATGACAGGGTTGAATAATCAGCCCCAGCATTTT. Translating it yields CASRLMTGLNNQPQHF.

The chain combines TRBV11-2 with TRBJ2-2; 10 positions match TRBD1. Germline V gene sequence: CDR1 SGHAT, CDR2 FQNNGV. J gave up 7 bases and V 5 bases, and 10 bases lay outside the gene matches. The CDR3 covers 16 residues. The chain's CDR3 is CASSRSPGQGIGELFF. As DNA, the CDR3 is TGTGCCAGCAGCCGGTCTCCGGGACAGGGGATCGGGGAGCTGTTTTTT.

Comment on this clone: The sample carries other DNA sequences with the same CDR3. The rearrangement uses TRBV6-5 and TRBJ1-1; D not certain. This CDR3 has 11 amino acids. The germline V gene encodes CDR1 MNHEY and CDR2 SVGAGI. Between the trimmed V and J ends, which lost 4 bases and 10 bases, there was a span of 10 bases. The CDR3 DNA is TGTGCCAGCAGTTCTCCTCGGGGAGCTTTCTTT. Translated, it gives CASSSPRGAFF.

The table lists this clone with a few counts. The rearrangement links TRBV9 to TRBJ1-1; 7 nucleotides line up with TRBD1. Unmatched junction bases numbered 7, after V lost 4 bases and J lost 1 base. Germline V gives CDR1 SGDLS, CDR2 YYNGEE. The CDR3 spans 15 residues. The CDR3 reads CASSPRQGQNTEAFF. CDR3 DNA sequence: TGTGCCAGCAGCCCCCGACAGGGCCAGAACACTGAAGCTTTCTTT.

This sequence joins TRBV14 and TRBJ1-2, with TRBD1 as a possible D gene (5 bases). The CDR3 is 16 amino acids. Germline CDR1 reads SGHDN; CDR2 reads FVKESK. V lost 0 bases and J lost 0, with 11 bases in between. CDR3: CASSQEWGAANYGYTF. DNA of the CDR3: TGTGCCAGCAGCCAAGAGTGGGGCGCCGCTAACTATGGCTACACCTTC. The whole variable domain, remainder taken from reference TRBV14 and TRBJ1-2, is EAGVTQFPSHSVIEKGQTVTLRCDPISGHDNLYWYRRVMGKEIKFLLHFVKESKQDESGMPNNRFLAERTGGTYSTLKVQPAELEDSGVYFCASSQEWGAANYGYTFGSGTRLTVV.

The chain combines TRBV10-3 with TRBJ1-1; D perhaps matches TRBD1 (5 bases). V was cut by 9 bases and J by 0 bases, with 17 bases left in between. This CDR3 contains 15 residues. Germline assignment: CDR1 ENHRY and CDR2 SYGVKD. CDR3 region: CAIQRDGGMNTEAFF. CDR3 DNA: TGTGCCATTCAAAGGGATGGGGGGATGAACACTGAAGCTTTCTTT.

J is TRBJ2-3 and V is TRBV7-9; 8 positions match TRBD2. CDR1 and CDR2 (germline): SEHNR, FQNEAQ (reference sequence). V gave up 2 bases and J gave up 2 bases; unmatched junction bases: 6. This CDR3 contains 16 residues. The CDR3 DNA sequence: TGTGCCAGCAGCTTATTTCGGGGGGGCTCCACAGATACGCAGTATTTT. Its translation is CASSLFRGGSTDTQYF.

This clone was detected only a few times. J is TRBJ2-7 and V is TRBV5-4; 7 nucleotides align to TRBD1. The germline gives CDR1 SGHNT, CDR2 YYREEE (reference sequence). With 1 base clipped from V and 2 bases from J, the junction kept 3 bases outside the gene matches. The CDR3 consists of 14 residues. DNA for the CDR3: TGTGCCAGCAGCTTGTTCCAGGGGGCCTACGAGCAGTACTTC. This codes for CASSLFQGAYEQYF.

The CDR3 is CATSRAGTVSNQPQHF. The DNA for the CDR3 is TGTGCCACCAGCAGAGCGGGGACAGTTAGCAATCAGCCCCAGCATTTT. V and J are TRBV15 and TRBJ1-5; the match to TRBD1 covers 7 bases. The J segment lost 0 bases and the V segment lost 1 base, leaving 3 bases of the junction unmatched. The CDR3 spans 16 residues. From germline, CDR1 is LNHNV and CDR2 YYDKDF (reference sequence).